Listed here is a single T cell receptor (beta chain). Methods used by the authors: Estimation of nucleated cell counts relied on the amplification of reference gene primers. Sequencing was performed with immunoSEQ multiplex PCR; in TCRdb, only in-frame clones are kept and a portion is missing. V, J and clone size are taken as reported in that table, and D and trimming were inferred from the DNA itself. The sample includes about 200,000 clones, 65% to 90% seen only once; the top ten take about 4.1%. This record comes from a study of blood T cell repertoires in COVID-19. Those who participated ranged in age from roughly 18 to 89 years and resided in about 24 US areas. Cohort allocation depended upon clinical history that participants reported. This CDR3 region has 16 residues. The V end was cut by 5 bases, the J end by 4 bases, with 21 bases between. Germline V CDR1 and CDR2: SGHTA, FQGNSA.

Sequencing was done on a sample of PBMCs or T cells enriched from blood (not recorded which). This clonotype was sampled from a woman aged 40 to 55 with acute COVID-19. The chain carries TRBV7-2 and TRBJ2-7; TRBD1 is a possible D gene (6 bases). The CDR3 bases are TGTGCCAGCAGCACCCAAATCCGGACAGATCCTTACGAGCAGTACTTC. Amino acid sequence: CASSTQIRTDPYEQYF. The complete variable domain, with remaining parts taken from reference TRBV7-2 and TRBJ2-7, reads GAGVSQSPSNKVTEKGKDVELRCDPISGHTALYWYRQSLGQGLEFLIYFQGNSAPDKSGLPSDRFSAERTGGSVSTLTIQRTQQEDSAVYLCASSTQIRTDPYEQYFGPGTRLTVT.